Following are 16 T cell receptor beta chains from one sample sequenced in a study of response to subunit inactivated influenza vaccine. From the RT-PCR reads, TCRdb called clonotypes with MiXCR, one entry per CDR3 protein. The table shows 150,000 to 200,000 distinct CDR3 sequences, with 12% occurring only once. The sample was also linked to a second study, of T cells expressing NK-cell markers. That report notes: In generating TCR beta cDNA, 5'RACE template switching with UMIs was used.

Source: CD8+ T cells sorted from PBMCs, taken 12 days after vaccination. Receptors were obtained from a man aged 45 to 65 who received an inactivated influenza vaccine.

The CDR3, as DNA: TGCAGCGTTGAAGATCTTGTAGTAAATGAGCAGTTCTTC. Translating it yields CSVEDLVVNEQFF. The rearrangement joins TRBV29-1 to TRBJ2-1; D gene ambiguous. Germline V CDR1 and CDR2: SQVTM, ANQGSEA. The V end was cut by 0 bases, the J end by 7 bases, with 10 bases between. The CDR3 has 13 residues.

This clonotype turned up a few times. The CDR3 nucleotides read TGTGCCAGCAGCCGAACCGGGACATCCTACGAGCAGTACTTC. Translating gives CASSRTGTSYEQYF. The chain links TRBV12-3 or TRBV12-4 to TRBJ2-7; perhaps TRBD1 as D (6 bases). This CDR3 is built from 14 residues. The V gene lost 6 bases and the J gene lost 1 base, with 13 bases spanning the gap.

This clonotype was detected many times. J is TRBJ2-2 and V is TRBV9; tentative D call: TRBD2 (6 bases). In germline, CDR1 is SGDLS, CDR2 YYNGEE. Deletions cut 3 bases from V and 1 base from J, with 10 bases between. This CDR3 has 15 residues. In DNA form, the CDR3 reads TGTGCCAGCAGCGCGTTGCGGGGGAACACCGGGGAGCTGTTTTTT. It encodes CASSALRGNTGELFF.

The chain combines TRBV7-9 with TRBJ2-5; TRBD1 might be the D (5 bases). CDR1 SEHNR and CDR2 FQNEAQ come from the germline V gene (reference sequence). The CDR3 extends over 17 amino acids. V lost 0 bases and J 5 bases, leaving 19 bases between the germline ends. CDR3 nucleotide sequence: TGTGCCAGCAGCTTAGCCCCGGGCAGGGCAGATTCTGAGACCCAGTACTTC. It codes for CASSLAPGRADSETQYF.

This sequence joins TRBV29-1 and TRBJ2-2, with D perhaps matching TRBD2 (5 bases). Deletions cut 0 bases from V and 5 bases from J, with 10 bases between. Germline CDR1 and CDR2: SQVTM and ANQGSEA. The CDR3 consists of 14 residues. The CDR3 region has the DNA TGCAGCGTTGAAGAGGACTCAGTTACCGGGGAGCTGTTTTTT. Protein product: CSVEEDSVTGELFF.

This clonotype was counted between two and nine times. The chain joins TRBV13 to TRBJ2-5; TRBD2 is a possible D gene (6 bases). Between the trimmed V and J ends, which lost 2 bases and 0 bases, there was a span of 22 bases. CDR3 length equals 19 residues. Germline CDR1 is PRHDT and CDR2 is FYEKMQ (reference sequence). Here the CDR3 DNA reads TGTGCCAGCAGCTTAAGGACCCACTTCGGGAGAACCTACCAAGAGACCCAGTACTTC. Translated, it gives CASSLRTHFGRTYQETQYF. Drawing the rest from reference TRBV13 and TRBJ2-5, the complete variable domain is AAGVIQSPRHLIKEKRETATLKCYPIPRHDTVYWYQQGPGQDPQFLISFYEKMQSDKGSIPDRFSAQQFSDYHSELNMSSLELGDSALYFCASSLRTHFGRTYQETQYFGPGTRLLVL.

This clonotype was seen only a few times. The J gene is TRBJ2-3, the V gene TRBV12-3 or TRBV12-4; TRBD2 aligns across 7 bases. Trimming at V came to 6 bases and at J to 0 bases, leaving 12 bases not matched to a gene. The CDR3 loop spans 17 amino acids. CDR3 coding DNA: TGTGCCAGCAGCCCCGTAGCGGGTGGATCTAGCACAGATACGCAGTATTTT. This translates into CASSPVAGGSSTDTQYF.

Only a few counts were recorded for this clonotype. V is TRBV28 and J is TRBJ2-7, with D possibly matching TRBD2 (5 bases). CDR3 length: 12 residues. Germline V gene data show CDR1 as MDHEN and CDR2 as SYDVKM. Trimming removed 6 bases from V and 9 bases from J, with 15 bases in between. The CDR3 sequence is CASRPDVGRQYF. CDR3 coding DNA: TGTGCCAGCAGACCTGACGTTGGGAGGCAGTACTTC.

As concerns this clonotype: Mismatch with germline at one junction end may stem from a read error. The chain joins TRBV4-1 to TRBJ2-7, with D possibly being TRBD1 or TRBD2 (6 bases each). CDR1 is MGHRA, CDR2 YSYEKL, per germline. The CDR3 extends over 14 amino acids. Here the CDR3 reads CASSQDYGGQIKFF. DNA of the CDR3: TGCGCCAGCAGCCAAGATTATGGGGGGCAGATTAAGTTCTTC.

There are many counts of this clonotype. This sequence joins TRBV7-2 and TRBJ2-1; 9 bases line up with TRBD1. With V trimmed by 5 bases and J by 3 bases, 5 bases remained unmatched. The CDR3 contains 15 residues. The germline V gene encodes CDR1 SGHTA and CDR2 FQGNSA. This CDR3 reads CASSLDRGVYNEQFF. CDR3 bases: TGTGCCAGCAGCCTGGACAGGGGTGTCTACAATGAGCAGTTCTTC.

This clonotype showed up many times. The chain couples TRBV4-2 to TRBJ2-7; the match to TRBD2 covers 8 bases. Per the germline V gene, CDR1 is LGHNA and CDR2 is YNFKEQ. J was trimmed by 5 bases and V by 0 bases; bases with no gene match: 9. CDR3 length: 16 residues. Here the CDR3 reads CASSQDLVAGPHEQYF. The CDR3 coding sequence is TGTGCCAGCAGCCAAGATCTAGTAGCGGGACCCCACGAGCAGTACTTC.

This clonotype was found a few times. The V and J genes are TRBV7-6 and TRBJ2-3; D may be TRBD2 (7 bases). The V end was cut by 0 bases, the J end by 4 bases, with 11 bases between. Germline V gene sequence: CDR1 SGHVS, CDR2 FNYEAQ. This CDR3 has 15 amino acids. The CDR3 reads CASSLAGGRPDTQYF. CDR3 nucleotides: TGTGCCAGCAGCTTAGCGGGGGGGCGGCCAGATACGCAGTATTTT.

There are many counts of this clonotype. The gene calls are TRBV29-1 and TRBJ2-7; D gene ambiguous. The V and J ends lost 7 bases and 1 base respectively, with 14 bases between them. The CDR3 contains 13 residues. Germline values: CDR1 SQVTM, CDR2 ANQGSEA. The CDR3 DNA reads TGCAGCGGGATTCCGACCGATTCCTACGAGCAGTACTTC. Translation gives CSGIPTDSYEQYF.

This clonotype was found a few times. The J gene is TRBJ2-5, the V gene TRBV7-9; tentative D call: TRBD2 (5 bases). The germline V gene encodes CDR1 SEHNR and CDR2 FQNEAQ (reference sequence). The CDR3 has 14 residues. With 6 bases removed from V and 5 bases from J, the gap between germline ends came to 16 bases. CDR3 in amino acids: CASSEAWTGETQYF. DNA of the CDR3: TGTGCCAGCAGTGAGGCCTGGACTGGGGAGACCCAGTACTTC.

The chain combines TRBV12-3 or TRBV12-4 with TRBJ2-7; 15 nucleotides agree with TRBD2. Near its end, the DNA agrees better with TRBJ2-1, so the J call may be wrong. The CDR3 has 17 amino acids. CDR3 loop: CASSYGLAGGSSYEQFF. The CDR3 DNA reads TGTGCCAGCAGTTATGGACTAGCGGGGGGGTCCTCCTACGAGCAGTTCTTC.

This CDR3 is CASSPRTGKSLFYEQYF. The CDR3 DNA reads as TGTGCCAGCAGCCCAAGGACAGGGAAGAGTCTATTTTACGAGCAGTACTTC. The chain carries TRBV7-9 and TRBJ2-7; 8 positions agree with TRBD1. V trimming: 5 bases; J trimming: 4 bases; junction bases outside the gene matches: 16. Per the germline V gene, CDR1 is SEHNR and CDR2 is FQNEAQ (reference sequence). The CDR3 totals 17 residues.